The 10 T cell receptor beta chains listed next were all sequenced from one sample in a study of CD8+CD57+ T cells in acquired aplastic anemia. Patients selected for sequencing had displayed CD8+CD57+ cell expansion by flow cytometry. TCR beta VDJ and CDR3 profiles were obtained from a genomic DNA template. TCRdb independently ran MiXCR on the reads; one entry per CDR3 protein. The sample lists roughly 180,000 distinct CDR3 sequences, nearly 65% occurring once. The sequenced material came from sorted CD4+, CD8+, or CD8+CD57+ T cells (not recorded which) from PBMCs. These receptors all stem from a human donor with aplastic anemia.

V usage is TRBV7-9 and J usage is TRBJ1-5; D ambiguous. Trimming removed 1 base from V and 4 bases from J, with 8 bases in between. This CDR3 is 14 amino acids long. CDR1 and CDR2 from the germline V gene are SEHNR and FQNEAQ (reference sequence). CDR3 amino acids: CASSLDFENQPQHF. CDR3 coding DNA: TGTGCCAGCAGCTTAGATTTTGAAAATCAGCCCCAGCATTTT.

In this sample, this clonotype turned up a few times. The rearrangement uses TRBV5-1 and TRBJ1-2, with a weak D call TRBD1 (5 bases). Germline values: CDR1 SGHRS, CDR2 YFSETQ. The CDR3 contains 16 residues. V lost 2 bases and J 7 bases, leaving 21 bases between the germline ends. The CDR3, as DNA: TGCGCCAGCAGCTTAGGCTGCCGGGACTTAACGAGTGGCTACACCTTC. Amino acid sequence: CASSLGCRDLTSGYTF.

The gene calls are TRBV7-9 and TRBJ2-1; unclear D gene. V was trimmed by 5 bases and J by 6 bases, leaving 8 bases between them. This CDR3 comprises 12 residues. The V gene's germline CDR1 is SEHNR and CDR2 FQNEAQ (reference sequence). The CDR3 region has the DNA TGTGCCAGCAGCCCCTTTGCCAATGAGCAGTTCTTC. It specifies CASSPFANEQFF.

In this sample, this clonotype turned up once. The chain has TRBV10-3 and TRBJ2-2; D assignment may be TRBD1 or TRBD2 (5 bases each). CDR3 length: 16 residues. Per germline, CDR1 ENHRY and CDR2 SYGVKD. V was pared by 10 bases and J by 2 bases, with 20 bases between. The CDR3 region has the DNA TGTGCCACGGGGCTTGGGGGACGATTAAACACCGGGGAGCTGTTTTTT. Amino acids: CATGLGGRLNTGELFF.

The V call is TRBV6-5, the J call TRBJ2-1, with 8 positions matching TRBD2. The CDR3 runs to 15 residues. Germline lookup yields CDR1 MNHEY and CDR2 SVGAGI. The V segment lost 6 bases and the J segment 6 bases; nucleotides outside the gene matches: 10. This CDR3 reads CASSPAYGGGNEQFF. The CDR3 DNA sequence: TGTGCCAGCAGCCCTGCATACGGGGGGGGCAATGAGCAGTTCTTC.

The chain joins TRBV6-6 to TRBJ2-5; D is possibly TRBD1 (6 bases). This CDR3 contains 11 residues. The germline gives CDR1 MNHNY, CDR2 SVGAGI (reference sequence). Trimming left V 7 bases short and J 5 bases short, with 8 bases between. In DNA, the CDR3 is TGTGCCAGCAAGGGGGTGGAGACCCAGTACTTC. Translating gives CASKGVETQYF.

The rearrangement links TRBV6-5 to TRBJ2-7; 7 bases map to TRBD1. In germline, CDR1 is MNHEY, CDR2 SVGAGI. The CDR3 runs to 14 residues. The junction had 6 bases not matched to a gene; V was cut back by 5 bases and J by 2 bases. This chain's CDR3 is CASSADRVAYEQYF. CDR3 nucleotide sequence: TGTGCCAGCAGTGCCGACAGGGTGGCCTACGAGCAGTACTTC.

The chain employs TRBV12-3 or TRBV12-4 and TRBJ2-3, with TRBD1 as a possible D gene (6 bases). Trimming removed 7 bases at V and 3 bases at J, with 14 bases between. The CDR3 spans 14 residues. For the CDR3, the DNA is TGTGCCAGCACAGGGTCAGGGGCAACAGATACGCAGTATTTT. Protein: CASTGSGATDTQYF.

In this sample, this clonotype turned up once. The chain carries TRBV7-9 and TRBJ2-6; D possibly corresponds to TRBD1 (6 bases). CDR1 and CDR2 (germline): SEHNR, FQNEAQ (reference sequence). Between the trimmed V and J ends, which lost 3 bases and 1 base, there was a span of 10 bases. The CDR3 totals 16 residues. CDR3 loop: CASSFRGNSGANVLTF. For the CDR3, the DNA is TGTGCCAGCAGCTTTAGGGGGAATTCTGGGGCCAACGTCCTGACTTTC.

The table lists this clonotype with many counts. V gene TRBV11-1 combines with J gene TRBJ1-6; 9 nucleotides align to TRBD1. The CDR3 extends over 14 amino acids. With 8 bases clipped from V and 11 bases from J, the junction kept 10 bases outside the gene matches. CDR1 and CDR2 from the germline V gene are SGHAT and FQDESV (reference sequence). CDR3 in amino acids: CASASPGQGPPLHF. The DNA for the CDR3 is TGTGCCAGCGCCTCCCCGGGACAGGGTCCACCCCTCCACTTT.